A selection of T cell receptor beta chains follows, all from one sample in a study of T-cell reconstitution after alpha-beta-depleted transplantation in children. MiXCR, run by TCRdb on the PCR reads, gives a single entry per CDR3 protein. The top ten hold approximately 5.4% of the sample, which has about 230,000 distinct CDR3 sequences, about 9.6% seen once. Here the sequenced sample was PBMCs from the stem cell graft donor, taken from the stem cell graft. Every receptor here comes from a human donor who donated a stem cell graft to a child with SCID. Both conserved end residues are trimmed from each CDR3. A D gene is named only where the DNA matches it firmly.

J: TRBJ2-1; V: TRBV20-1; D: TRBD2; CDR3: SAPNRLARSYNEQF
J: TRBJ1-1; V: TRBV5-1; D: -; CDR3: ASSTTGPEAF
J: TRBJ1-1; V: TRBV20-1; D: -; CDR3: SASDRWGVNTEAF
J: TRBJ1-1; V: TRBV4-3; D: -; CDR3: ASSRMHSRGTSNTEAF
J: TRBJ2-6; V: TRBV6-5; D: -; CDR3: ASSYSGSGANVLT
J: TRBJ2-3; V: TRBV2; D: -; CDR3: ASSEGLRTDTQY
J: TRBJ2-7; V: TRBV5-1; D: -; CDR3: ASSQTADGREQY
J: TRBJ2-7; V: TRBV12-3/TRBV12-4; D: -; CDR3: ASSGSLTYEQY
J: TRBJ1-2; V: TRBV20-1; D: -; CDR3: SASGTSYGYT
J: TRBJ1-3; V: TRBV12-3/TRBV12-4; D: -; CDR3: ASRHLGQGVGSGNTIY
J: TRBJ1-5; V: TRBV5-1; D: -; CDR3: ASSLMGVSNQPQH
J: TRBJ1-2; V: TRBV11-2; D: -; CDR3: ASSLGAGYT
J: TRBJ2-1; V: TRBV18; D: -; CDR3: ASSPGANEQF
J: TRBJ2-3; V: TRBV5-1; D: -; CDR3: ASTAKDTDTQY
J: TRBJ2-5; V: TRBV11-1; D: TRBD2; CDR3: ASSLLADGRETQY
J: TRBJ2-1; V: TRBV12-3/TRBV12-4; D: -; CDR3: ASSLHARMGEQF
J: TRBJ2-5; V: TRBV5-6; D: -; CDR3: ASGSRRQETQY
J: TRBJ1-1; V: TRBV5-6; D: TRBD1; CDR3: ASSWGQGSYDAF
J: TRBJ2-7; V: TRBV7-3; D: -; CDR3: ASSLSHGRGLYEQY
J: TRBJ1-2; V: TRBV7-3; D: TRBD1; CDR3: ASSTAGGGGYT
J: TRBJ2-2; V: TRBV9; D: -; CDR3: ASSVATDTGELF
J: TRBJ2-3; V: TRBV3-1; D: TRBD2; CDR3: ASSQTLRGTADTQY
J: TRBJ1-2; V: TRBV6-5; D: -; CDR3: ASSYQVSIGGGYT
J: TRBJ1-1; V: TRBV5-1; D: -; CDR3: ASSLEVWGTEAF
J: TRBJ1-2; V: TRBV4-2; D: -; CDR3: ASSQSDSSNYGYT
J: TRBJ1-2; V: TRBV20-1; D: -; CDR3: SASFRGGYT
J: TRBJ1-5; V: TRBV2; D: -; CDR3: ASRPAGGYSNQPQH
J: TRBJ2-7; V: TRBV19; D: TRBD1; CDR3: ASSTRDRVYEQY
J: TRBJ2-7; V: TRBV20-1; D: -; CDR3: SARSPRDTTYEQY
J: TRBJ2-7; V: TRBV9; D: -; CDR3: ASTGGGNSYEQY
J: TRBJ2-1; V: TRBV6-1; D: -; CDR3: ASRKLDSYNEQF
J: TRBJ1-4; V: TRBV10-2; D: -; CDR3: ASSEGFGGFDEKLF
J: TRBJ1-2; V: TRBV29-1; D: -; CDR3: SVVTNYGYT
J: TRBJ2-3; V: TRBV30; D: -; CDR3: AWSVLTTDTQY
J: TRBJ2-1; V: TRBV30; D: -; CDR3: AWSVLDLPLDEQF
J: TRBJ2-3; V: TRBV9; D: -; CDR3: ASSVAGAASTDTQY
J: TRBJ1-1; V: TRBV5-1; D: TRBD1; CDR3: ASSTGQAGGQAF
J: TRBJ1-1; V: TRBV24-1; D: TRBD1; CDR3: ATSGVGQGMNTEAF
J: TRBJ2-1; V: TRBV4-1; D: TRBD2; CDR3: ASSRRLAGAYNEQF
J: TRBJ2-5; V: TRBV14; D: TRBD2; CDR3: ASSQRGGRETQY
J: TRBJ1-5; V: TRBV4-2; D: -; CDR3: ASSPGLIWGNQPQH
J: TRBJ2-3; V: TRBV21-1; D: -; CDR3: ASSKARKRGGTDTQY
J: TRBJ1-1; V: TRBV7-3; D: -; CDR3: ASSPTGFPNTEAF
J: TRBJ2-1; V: TRBV7-2; D: TRBD2; CDR3: ASSLVGLAGDNEQF
J: TRBJ2-7; V: TRBV24-1; D: TRBD1; CDR3: ATSHGQGASYEQY
J: TRBJ2-1; V: TRBV6-2/TRBV6-3; D: -; CDR3: ASSHGAESYNEQF
J: TRBJ2-2; V: TRBV5-1; D: -; CDR3: ASSWDFANTGELF
J: TRBJ1-2; V: TRBV2; D: -; CDR3: ASTQGMGDTYGYT
J: TRBJ2-7; V: TRBV5-1; D: -; CDR3: ASSKAVRAGEQY
J: TRBJ1-3; V: TRBV7-3; D: -; CDR3: ASSLGPAAGNTIY
J: TRBJ2-1; V: TRBV20-1; D: TRBD1; CDR3: SASPGQQSYNEQF
J: TRBJ1-2; V: TRBV29-1; D: -; CDR3: SVGASNYGYT
J: TRBJ2-3; V: TRBV5-1; D: -; CDR3: ASSWSHSTDTQY
J: TRBJ1-4; V: TRBV18; D: -; CDR3: ASSPPYREKLF
J: TRBJ2-7; V: TRBV20-1; D: -; CDR3: SARGGTVTYEQY